The entry that follows covers one TCR beta chain sequence. As handled by the study authors: Estimated nucleated cell counts came from reference gene primer amplification. Using immunoSEQ multiplex PCR, the repertoire was profiled, and TCRdb retains in-frame clones only, with some absent. V, J and clone size are taken as reported in that table, and D and trimming were inferred from the DNA itself. This table has under 250,000 clones, 84% appearing once. Germline-derived CDR1 and CDR2 are LNHDA and SQIVND (reference sequence). CDR3 length: 13 amino acids. V dropped 5 bases and J dropped 8; count of bases not matched to a gene: 8. This record comes from a study of blood T cell repertoires in COVID-19.

Sequencing input: peripheral blood. The V gene is TRBV19, the J gene TRBJ1-2; 7 nucleotides align to TRBD1. The TCR comes from a woman aged 55-70 years who had recovered from COVID-19. The CDR3 DNA is TGTGCCAGTAGTGCCACAGGGGCCGGGGGCTACACCTTC. This translates into CASSATGAGGYTF.